This T cell receptor (beta chain) was retrieved from a study of blood T cell repertoires in COVID-19. Study summary: Samples came from the United States, Italy and Spain, spanning acute and convalescent COVID-19.

Generated by immunoSEQ multiplex PCR, the TCRdb table keeps only in-frame clones and is missing some. This sample has about 260,000 clones, with around 89% found just once. Study members were between about 18 and 95 years old and lived in 20 to 25 US regions. This clonotype was obtained from a woman between 45 and 65 years old who had recovered from COVID-19. Sequences were obtained from PBMCs or T cells enriched from blood (not recorded which).

The CDR3 DNA is TGCAGTGCTCTCGGGGAGACCCAGTACTTC. Encoded protein: CSALGETQYF. This chain joins TRBV20-1 and TRBJ2-5; D uncertain. The length of the CDR3 is 10 residues. The germline V and J ends were trimmed by 5 bases and 5 bases, with 6 bases remaining between them. Germline assignment: CDR1 DFQATT and CDR2 SNEGSKA (reference sequence).